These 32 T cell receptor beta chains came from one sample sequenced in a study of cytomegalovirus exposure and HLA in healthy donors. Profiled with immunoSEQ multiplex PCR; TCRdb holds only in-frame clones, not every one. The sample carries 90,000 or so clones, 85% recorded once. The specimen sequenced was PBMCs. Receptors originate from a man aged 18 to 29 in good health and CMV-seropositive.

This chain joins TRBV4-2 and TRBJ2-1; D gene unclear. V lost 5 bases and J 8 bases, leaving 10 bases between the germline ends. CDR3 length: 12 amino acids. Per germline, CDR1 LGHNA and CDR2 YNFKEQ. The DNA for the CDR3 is TGTGCCAGCAGCTTGTCGGAGTATGAGCAGTTCTTC. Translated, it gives CASSLSEYEQFF.

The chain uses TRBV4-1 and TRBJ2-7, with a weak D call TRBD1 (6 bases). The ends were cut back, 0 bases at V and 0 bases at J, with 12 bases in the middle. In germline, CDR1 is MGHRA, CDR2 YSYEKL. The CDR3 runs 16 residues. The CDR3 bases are TGCGCCAGCAGCCAAGATCTCACAGGGCACTCCTACGAGCAGTACTTC. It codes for CASSQDLTGHSYEQYF.

For the CDR3, the DNA is TGCGCCAGCAGCCAACACGGGGAGGGGAGGAATGAAAAACTGTTTTTT. This gives the protein CASSQHGEGRNEKLFF. The V call is TRBV4-1, the J call TRBJ1-4; the D gene is possibly TRBD1 (5 bases). V was cut by 2 bases and J by 5 bases, with 15 bases left in between. Germline values: CDR1 MGHRA, CDR2 YSYEKL. The CDR3 runs 16 residues.

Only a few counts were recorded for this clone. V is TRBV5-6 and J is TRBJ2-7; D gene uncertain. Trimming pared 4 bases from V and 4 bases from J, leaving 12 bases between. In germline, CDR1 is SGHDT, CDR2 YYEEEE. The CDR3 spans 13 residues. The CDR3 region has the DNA TGTGCCAGCAGCGCGAAAAACGGGTACGAGCAGTACTTC. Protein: CASSAKNGYEQYF. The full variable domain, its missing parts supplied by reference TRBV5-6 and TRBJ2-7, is DAGVTQSPTHLIKTRGQQVTLRCSPKSGHDTVSWYQQALGQGPQFIFQYYEEEERQRGNFPDRFSGHQFPNYSSELNVNALLLGDSALYLCASSAKNGYEQYFGPGTRLTVT.

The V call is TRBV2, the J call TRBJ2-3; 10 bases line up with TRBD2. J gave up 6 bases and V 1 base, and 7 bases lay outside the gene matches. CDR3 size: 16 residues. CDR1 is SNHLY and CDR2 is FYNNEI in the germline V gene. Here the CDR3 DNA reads TGTGCCAGCAGTGAAGTAGCGGGAGGACCTGGGGATACGCAGTATTTT. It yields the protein CASSEVAGGPGDTQYF.

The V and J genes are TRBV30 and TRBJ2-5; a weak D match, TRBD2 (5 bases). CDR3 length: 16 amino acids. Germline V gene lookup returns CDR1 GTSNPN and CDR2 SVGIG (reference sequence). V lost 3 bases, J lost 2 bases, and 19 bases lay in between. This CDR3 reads CAWSPLAGRHQETQYF. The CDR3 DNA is TGTGCCTGGAGCCCTCTAGCCGGACGACATCAAGAGACCCAGTACTTC.

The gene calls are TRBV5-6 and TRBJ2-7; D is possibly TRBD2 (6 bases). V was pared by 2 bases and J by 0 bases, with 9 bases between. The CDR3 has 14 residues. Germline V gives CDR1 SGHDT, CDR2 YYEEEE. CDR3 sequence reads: CASSLGGSSYEQYF. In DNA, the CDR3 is TGTGCCAGCAGCTTAGGAGGGAGCTCCTACGAGCAGTACTTC.

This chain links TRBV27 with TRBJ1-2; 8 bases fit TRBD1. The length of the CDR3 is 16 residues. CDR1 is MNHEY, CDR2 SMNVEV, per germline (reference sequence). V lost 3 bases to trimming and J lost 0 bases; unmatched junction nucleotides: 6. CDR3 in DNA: TGTGCCAGCAGTTTCACCGGACAGGGTACTAACTATGGCTACACCTTC. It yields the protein CASSFTGQGTNYGYTF.

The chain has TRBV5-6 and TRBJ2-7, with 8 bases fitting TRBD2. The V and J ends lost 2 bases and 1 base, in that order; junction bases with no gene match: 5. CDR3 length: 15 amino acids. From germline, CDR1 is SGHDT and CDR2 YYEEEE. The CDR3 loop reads CASSFSTGGSYEQYF. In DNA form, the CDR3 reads TGTGCCAGCAGCTTCTCTACGGGAGGGTCCTACGAGCAGTACTTC.

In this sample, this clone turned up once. CDR3 loop: CASSANRGYEQYV. The CDR3 nucleotides are TGTGCCAGCAGCGCCAACAGGGGATACGAGCAGTACGTC. The chain links TRBV7-8 to TRBJ2-7; the match to TRBD1 covers 7 bases. CDR3 length equals 13 residues. CDR1 and CDR2 (germline): SGHVS, FQNEAQ. V was pared by 5 bases and J by 4 bases, with 5 bases of the junction left unmatched.

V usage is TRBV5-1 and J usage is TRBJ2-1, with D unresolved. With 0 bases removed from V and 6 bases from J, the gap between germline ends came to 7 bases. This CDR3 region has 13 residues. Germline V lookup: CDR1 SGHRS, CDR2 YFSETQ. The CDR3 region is CASSLGLTNEQFF. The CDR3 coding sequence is TGCGCCAGCAGCTTGGGACTCACCAATGAGCAGTTCTTC.

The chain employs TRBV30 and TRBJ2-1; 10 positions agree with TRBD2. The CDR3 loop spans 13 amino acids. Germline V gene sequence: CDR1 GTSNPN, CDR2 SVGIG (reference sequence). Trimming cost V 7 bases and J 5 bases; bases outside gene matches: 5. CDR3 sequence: CASTSGWNNEQFF. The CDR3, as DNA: TGTGCCTCGACTAGCGGGTGGAACAATGAGCAGTTCTTC.

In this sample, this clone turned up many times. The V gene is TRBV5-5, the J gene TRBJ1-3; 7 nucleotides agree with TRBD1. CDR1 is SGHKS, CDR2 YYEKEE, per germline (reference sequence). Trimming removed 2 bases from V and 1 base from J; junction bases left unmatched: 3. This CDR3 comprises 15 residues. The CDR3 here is CASSFNRGSGNTIYF. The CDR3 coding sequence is TGTGCCAGCAGCTTCAACAGGGGTTCTGGAAACACCATATATTTT.

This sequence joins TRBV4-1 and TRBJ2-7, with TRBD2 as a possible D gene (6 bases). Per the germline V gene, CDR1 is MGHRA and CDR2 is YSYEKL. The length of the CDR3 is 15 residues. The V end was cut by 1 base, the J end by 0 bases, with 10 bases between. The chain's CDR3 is CASSQVSSGSYEQYF. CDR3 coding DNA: TGCGCCAGCAGCCAAGTCAGTAGCGGCTCCTACGAGCAGTACTTC.

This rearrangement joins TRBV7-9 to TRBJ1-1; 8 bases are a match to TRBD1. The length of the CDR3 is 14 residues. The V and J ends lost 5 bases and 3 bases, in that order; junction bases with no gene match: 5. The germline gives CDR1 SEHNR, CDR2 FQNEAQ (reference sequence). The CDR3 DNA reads TGTGCCAGCAGCCAAGACAGGGGTGACACTGAAGCTTTCTTT. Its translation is CASSQDRGDTEAFF.

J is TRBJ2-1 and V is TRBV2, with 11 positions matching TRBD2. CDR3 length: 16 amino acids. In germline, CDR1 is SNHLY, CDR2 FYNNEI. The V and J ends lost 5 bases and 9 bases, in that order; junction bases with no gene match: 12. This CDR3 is CASSQPVAGGPIEQFF. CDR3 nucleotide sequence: TGTGCCAGCAGTCAACCCGTAGCGGGAGGGCCAATTGAGCAGTTCTTC.

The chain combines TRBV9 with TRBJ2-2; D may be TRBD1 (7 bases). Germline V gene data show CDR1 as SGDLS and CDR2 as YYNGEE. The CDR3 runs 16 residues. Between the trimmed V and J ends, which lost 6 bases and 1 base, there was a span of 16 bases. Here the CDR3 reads CASTQGGGVNTGELFF. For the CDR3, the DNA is TGTGCCAGCACCCAAGGGGGCGGGGTGAACACCGGGGAGCTGTTTTTT.

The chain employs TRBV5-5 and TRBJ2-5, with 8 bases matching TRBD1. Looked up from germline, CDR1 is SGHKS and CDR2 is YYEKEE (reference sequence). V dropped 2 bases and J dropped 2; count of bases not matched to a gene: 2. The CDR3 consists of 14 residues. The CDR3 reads CASSLWTGQETQYF. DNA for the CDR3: TGTGCCAGCAGCTTATGGACAGGGCAAGAGACCCAGTACTTC.

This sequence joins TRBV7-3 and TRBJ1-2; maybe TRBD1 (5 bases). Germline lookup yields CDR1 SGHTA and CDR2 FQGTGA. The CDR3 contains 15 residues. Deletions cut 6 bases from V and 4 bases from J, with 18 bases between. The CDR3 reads CASSQSPGGLYGYTF. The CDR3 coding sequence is TGTGCCAGCAGTCAATCCCCCGGGGGACTCTATGGCTACACCTTC.

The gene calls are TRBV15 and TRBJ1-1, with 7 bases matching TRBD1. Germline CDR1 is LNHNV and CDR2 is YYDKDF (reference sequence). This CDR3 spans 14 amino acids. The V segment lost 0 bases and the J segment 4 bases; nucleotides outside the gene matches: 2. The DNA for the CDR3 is TGTGCCACCAGCAGAGACCGACAGGGCACTGAAGCTTTCTTT. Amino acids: CATSRDRQGTEAFF.

CDR3 region: CASSSDRGSNQPQHF. The CDR3 DNA is TGTGCCAGCAGCTCGGACAGGGGAAGCAATCAGCCCCAGCATTTT. V is TRBV6-5 and J is TRBJ1-5; 9 positions match TRBD1. CDR3 length: 15 residues. From germline, CDR1 is MNHEY and CDR2 SVGAGI. V shed 6 bases and J 1 base; nucleotides not matched to a gene: 4.

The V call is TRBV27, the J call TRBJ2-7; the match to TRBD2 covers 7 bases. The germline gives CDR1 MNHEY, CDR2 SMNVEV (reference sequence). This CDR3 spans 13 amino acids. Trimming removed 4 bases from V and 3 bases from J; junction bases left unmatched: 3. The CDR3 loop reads CASSYGGGYEQYV. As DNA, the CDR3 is TGTGCCAGCAGTTATGGCGGGGGCTACGAGCAGTACGTC.

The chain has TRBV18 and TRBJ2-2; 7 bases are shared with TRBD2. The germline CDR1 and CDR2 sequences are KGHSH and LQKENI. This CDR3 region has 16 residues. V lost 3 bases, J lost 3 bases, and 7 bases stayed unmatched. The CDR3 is CASSPPLAADTGELFF. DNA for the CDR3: TGTGCCAGCTCACCTCCCCTAGCGGCTGACACCGGGGAGCTGTTTTTT.

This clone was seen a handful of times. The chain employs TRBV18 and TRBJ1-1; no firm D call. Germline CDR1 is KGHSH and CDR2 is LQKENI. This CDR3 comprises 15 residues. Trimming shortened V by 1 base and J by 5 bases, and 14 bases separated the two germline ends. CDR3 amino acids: CASSPLGPGRTEAFF. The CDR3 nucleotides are TGTGCCAGCTCACCACTTGGCCCGGGGAGGACTGAAGCTTTCTTT. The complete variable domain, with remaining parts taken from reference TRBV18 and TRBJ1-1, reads NAGVMQNPRHLVRRRGQEARLRCSPMKGHSHVYWYRQLPEEGLKFMVYLQKENIIDESGMPKERFSAEFPKEGPSILRIQQVVRGDSAAYFCASSPLGPGRTEAFFGQGTRLTVV.

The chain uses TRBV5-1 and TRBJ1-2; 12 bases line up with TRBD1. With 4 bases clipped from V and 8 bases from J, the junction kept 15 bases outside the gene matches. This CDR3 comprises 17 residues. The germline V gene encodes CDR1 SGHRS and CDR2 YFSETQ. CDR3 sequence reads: CASSPWDRGRHWGGYTF. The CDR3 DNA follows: TGCGCCAGCAGCCCCTGGGACAGGGGGCGACACTGGGGAGGCTACACCTTC.

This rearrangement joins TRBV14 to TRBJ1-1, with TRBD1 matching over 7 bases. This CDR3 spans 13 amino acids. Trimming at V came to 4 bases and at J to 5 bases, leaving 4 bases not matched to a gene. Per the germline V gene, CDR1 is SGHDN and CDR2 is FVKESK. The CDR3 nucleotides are TGTGCCAGCAGCCCGACAGGGCGGACTGAAGCTTTCTTT. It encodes CASSPTGRTEAFF.

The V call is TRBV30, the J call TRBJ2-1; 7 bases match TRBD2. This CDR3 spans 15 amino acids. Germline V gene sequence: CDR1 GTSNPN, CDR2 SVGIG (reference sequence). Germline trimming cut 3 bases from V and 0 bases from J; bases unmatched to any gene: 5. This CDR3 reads CAWRKLAASYNEQFF. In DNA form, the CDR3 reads TGTGCCTGGAGGAAGCTAGCGGCCTCCTACAATGAGCAGTTCTTC.

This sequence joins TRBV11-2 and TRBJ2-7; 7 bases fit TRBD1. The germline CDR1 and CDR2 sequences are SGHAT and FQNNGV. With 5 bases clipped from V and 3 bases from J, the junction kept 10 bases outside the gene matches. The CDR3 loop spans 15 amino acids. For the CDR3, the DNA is TGTGCCAGCAGCCCCGAACAGGGGCTACACTACGAGCAGTACTTC. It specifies CASSPEQGLHYEQYF.

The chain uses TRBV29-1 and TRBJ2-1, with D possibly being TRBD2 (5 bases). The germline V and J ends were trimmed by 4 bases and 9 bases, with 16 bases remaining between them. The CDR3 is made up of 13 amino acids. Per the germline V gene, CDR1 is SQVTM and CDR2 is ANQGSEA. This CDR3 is CSVGPLASSEQFF. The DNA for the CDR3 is TGCAGCGTTGGCCCCCTAGCTTCCAGTGAGCAGTTCTTC.

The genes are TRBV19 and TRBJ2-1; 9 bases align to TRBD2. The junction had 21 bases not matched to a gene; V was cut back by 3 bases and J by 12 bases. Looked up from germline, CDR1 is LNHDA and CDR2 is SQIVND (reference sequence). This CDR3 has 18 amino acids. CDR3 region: CASSMGGRGRAGGGGQFF. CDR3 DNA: TGTGCCAGTAGTATGGGGGGCAGGGGAAGAGCGGGAGGAGGGGGGCAGTTCTTC.

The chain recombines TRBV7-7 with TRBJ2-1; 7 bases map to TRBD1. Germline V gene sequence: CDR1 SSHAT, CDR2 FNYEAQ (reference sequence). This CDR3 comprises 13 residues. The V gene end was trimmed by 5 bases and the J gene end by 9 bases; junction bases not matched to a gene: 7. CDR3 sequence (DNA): TGTGCCAGCAGCCGAACAGGGGAAGGTGAGCAGTTCTTC. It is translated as CASSRTGEGEQFF.

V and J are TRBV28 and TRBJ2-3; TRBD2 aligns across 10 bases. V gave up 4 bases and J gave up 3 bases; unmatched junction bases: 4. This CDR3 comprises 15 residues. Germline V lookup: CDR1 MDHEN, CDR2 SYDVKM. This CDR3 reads CASSYLAGATDTQYF. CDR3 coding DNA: TGTGCCAGCAGTTACCTAGCGGGAGCGACAGATACGCAGTATTTT.